The clone carrying this TCR beta chain was counted at least ten times. The antigen is not known. The data stem from a study of CD8+CD57+ T cells in acquired aplastic anemia. Overall study: On average, sorted CD4+ and CD8+ cells gave approximately 3 ug of DNA. General study results and limits: Patients and controls had in common 25 to 30 CD8+ CDR3 sequences. CD8+ Simpson's diversity showed no significant patient-control difference.

V was cut by 5 bases and J by 0 bases, with 6 bases left in between. CDR1 is SGHAT and CDR2 is FQNNGV in the germline V gene. The CDR3 contains 13 residues. Genomic DNA acted as the template from which TCR beta VDJ combination and CDR3 sequence profiling were carried out. TCRdb ran MiXCR on the reads and lists one entry per CDR3 protein. The top ten hold about 43% of the sample, which has 150,000 to 200,000 distinct CDR3 sequences, over 60% seen once. Sequenced: sorted CD4+, CD8+, or CD8+CD57+ T cells (not recorded which) from PBMCs. The sequence derives from a human donor with severe aplastic anemia or a healthy control (not recorded which). The chain couples TRBV11-2 to TRBJ2-3, with D possibly being TRBD2 (5 bases). CDR3 nucleotide sequence: TGTGCCAGCAGCCGGGGTAGCACAGATACGCAGTATTTT. This translates into CASSRGSTDTQYF. Supplemented by reference TRBV11-2 and TRBJ2-3, the full variable domain reads EAGVAQSPRYKIIEKRQSVAFWCNPISGHATLYWYQQILGQGPKLLIQFQNNGVVDDSQLPKDRFSAERLKGVDSTLKIQPAKLEDSAVYLCASSRGSTDTQYFGPGTRLTVL.